A selection of T cell receptor beta chains follows, all from one sample in a study of OX40 agonist ivuxolimab in advanced cancers. The data were produced by immunoSEQ multiplex PCR, yet TCRdb's version contains in-frame clones alone and is incomplete. The sample records 65,000 to 90,000 clones, over 75% being singletons. The starting material was CD4+ or CD8+ T cells sorted from blood, obtained in a trial of the OX40 agonist ivuxolimab. Every receptor here comes from an adult with an advanced solid tumor such as melanoma, head and neck, liver or kidney cancer. The CDR3 runs from the conserved cysteine through the conserved F or W. The D gene is left open where the match is weak.

j_call v_call cdr3_length d_call cdr3_nt cdr3_aa
TRBJ2-3 TRBV11-2 12 . TGTGCCAGCAGCCCAAGTGGGGGTTTGCAGTATTTT CASSPSGGLQYF
TRBJ2-1 TRBV11-3 12 . TGTGCCTGGGGGACGGGTCGCAATGAGCAGTTCTTC CAWGTGRNEQFF
TRBJ2-7 TRBV21-1 17 . TGTGCCAGCAGCAAAGAGGGGGTGAGCGGGCGACGCTACGAGCAGTACTTC CASSKEGVSGRRYEQYF
TRBJ2-5 TRBV5-1 16 TRBD2 TGCGCCAGCAGCTTGGGTAGCGGGTCTATCCAAGAGACCCAGTACTTC CASSLGSGSIQETQYF
TRBJ2-7 TRBV28 14 TRBD1 TGTGCCAGCAGCCCCCCTACAGGGGGCTACGAGCAGTACTTC CASSPPTGGYEQYF
TRBJ1-6 TRBV2 14 . TGTGCCAGCAGTGGTCAGGGAGTATTTTCACCCCTCCACTTT CASSGQGVFSPLHF
TRBJ2-2 TRBV11-2 14 TRBD2 TGTGCCAGCAGCCCCAGGACTAGCACCGGGGAGCTGTTTTTT CASSPRTSTGELFF
TRBJ1-2 TRBV5-6 13 . TGTGCCAGCAGCTTGAGCAGAAACTATGGCTACACCTTC CASSLSRNYGYTF
TRBJ2-3 TRBV7-9 12 . TGTGCCAGCAGCTTAGACAGGCAGACGCAGTATTTT CASSLDRQTQYF
TRBJ2-3 TRBV4-2 15 TRBD2 TGTGCCAGCAGGAAGACTAGCGGGGGGGAAGATACGCAGTATTTT CASRKTSGGEDTQYF
TRBJ2-7 TRBV11-2 17 TRBD1 TGTGCCAGCAGCTCAAGGTGGGGACAGGCAAGCTCCTACGAGCAGTACTTC CASSSRWGQASSYEQYF
TRBJ2-3 TRBV4-2 17 TRBD2 TGTGCCAGCAGCCAAGATCTCGCTAGCGGGAGGATAGATACGCAGTATTTT CASSQDLASGRIDTQYF
TRBJ2-1 TRBV5-1 16 . TGCGCCAGCAGCATGACCCTGGACTCAAGTGGCAGTGAGCAGTTCTTC CASSMTLDSSGSEQFF
TRBJ2-3 TRBV27 17 . TGTGCCAAGACTATAGTTTTCACGGGGCTCAGCACAGATACGCAGTATTTT CAKTIVFTGLSTDTQYF
TRBJ2-1 TRBV29-1 13 TRBD1 TGCAGCGTGCCGGGACAGGGCCACAATGAGCAGTTCTTC CSVPGQGHNEQFF
TRBJ1-3 TRBV6-6 16 . TGTGCCAGCAGCCGATCCGACAGAAGCTCTGGAAACACCATATATTTT CASSRSDRSSGNTIYF
TRBJ1-1 TRBV7-9 15 . TGTGCCAGCAGCTTAGGTGAGGGAGTAAGGACTGAAGCTTTCTTT CASSLGEGVRTEAFF
TRBJ1-5 TRBV4-3 15 . TGCGCCAGCAGCCAAGATCAGAAGGGAGATCAGCCCCAGCATTTT CASSQDQKGDQPQHF
TRBJ2-3 TRBV6-5 14 TRBD1 TGTGCCAGCAGAAAGACAGGGTTCACAGATACGCAGTATTTT CASRKTGFTDTQYF